The TCR beta chain under discussion was sequenced for a study of blood T cell repertoires in COVID-19 (dated by TCRdb to about 2020). Study-level background: Collaborator samples came from the United States, Italy and Spain and covered acute and convalescent phases of COVID-19. Where HLA class I and class II types were available, the types were taken from metadata supplied by the sample provider, not from assay-based typing. Deeply sampled blood TCRbeta repertoires from subjects exposed to, actively infected with, or recovered from COVID-19 were included in the dataset. A freely available public database, intended as a resource for researchers studying the immune response to SARS-CoV-2, is where the repertoires were released. Nearly every sample came with metadata listing a de-identified subject ID, COVID-19 status, age in years and sex. The prospective study material was composed of cDNA or gDNA derived from T cells, B-cell-depleted T cells, or PBMCs. The samples were drawn from the first 160 participants of the ongoing ImmuneRACE study and from some 1,300 subjects provided by 6 global collaborators.

Each collaborating institution followed its own protocols to collect whole blood in K2EDTA tubes. For TCRbeta analysis, collaborators shipped samples as frozen whole blood, isolated PBMCs, or DNA extracted from either of those sample types. The immunoSEQ Assay, a bias-controlled multiplex PCR, was used to amplify TCRbeta CDR3 regions from genomic DNA. Regarding the original processing steps: Within the assay, amplification of reference gene primers was used to estimate how many nucleated cells each sample contained. Sequence reads were collapsed and filtered to measure the absolute abundance of every unique TCRbeta CDR3 rearrangement. For each sample, productive Simpson clonality was calculated as the square root of Simpson's diversity index across productive rearrangements. TCRdb provides this immuneACCESS table in a form limited to in-frame rearrangements. Some clones are lacking; in checked studies, under half of them reflect an unresolved V gene, and why the rest are absent is not known. V, J and clone size were drawn from that table, and D and trimming were deduced from the DNA. The sample yields 200,000 to 250,000 clones; around 90% were counted once. The ten largest account for approximately 1.5% of the sample.

General conclusions and limits of the study: The quantity of clinical and demographic metadata differed by source and by participant and was supplied without curation.

For this clone: Its antigen target is currently unknown. No base qualities exist here, and no much larger clone lies one base off it.

Sequencing was done on a sample of peripheral blood. The sequence derives from a man in his late teens or twenties with active or convalescent COVID-19.

The sequenced DNA: TGTGCCAGCAGCGGGAGCCCAGACATCAGCTACGAGCAGTACTTC. Its amino acids are CASSGSPDISYEQYF. In this chain, TRBV3-1 (or the pseudogene TRBV3-2) is recombined with TRBJ2-7; TRBD2 is a weak D gene call, 5 bases matching. The CDR3 numbers 15 residues from cysteine through phenylalanine. Of the read, only the CDR3 DNA is kept; its 45 bases are in frame from base 1. Between the V and J ends, shortened by 5 bases and 3 bases respectively, the junction contains 17 bases. Reading the germline V gene (reference sequence) gives CDR1 LGHDT and CDR2 YNNKEL.